One TCR beta chain is described in this entry. Sequencing used immunoSEQ v3.0 at survey level. Some clones are missing from TCRdb's copy, which holds only in-frame ones; the method was immunoSEQ multiplex PCR. The sample lists over 20,000 clones; 83% were seen once. This sample stems from a study of long-term antiretroviral therapy in people with HIV. With 5 bases removed from V and 5 bases from J, the gap between germline ends came to 15 bases. The CDR3 runs 14 residues. Per the germline V gene, CDR1 is SGHTA and CDR2 is FQGNSA. The chain combines TRBV7-2 with TRBJ1-1; the D is unclear. The specimen comprised unsorted PBMCs, sampled 3 years after starting antiretroviral therapy. The clonotype was recovered from a young man with HIV. CDR3 residues: CASSLWADGTEAFF. CDR3 coding DNA: TGTGCCAGCAGCCTTTGGGCAGACGGAACTGAAGCTTTCTTT.